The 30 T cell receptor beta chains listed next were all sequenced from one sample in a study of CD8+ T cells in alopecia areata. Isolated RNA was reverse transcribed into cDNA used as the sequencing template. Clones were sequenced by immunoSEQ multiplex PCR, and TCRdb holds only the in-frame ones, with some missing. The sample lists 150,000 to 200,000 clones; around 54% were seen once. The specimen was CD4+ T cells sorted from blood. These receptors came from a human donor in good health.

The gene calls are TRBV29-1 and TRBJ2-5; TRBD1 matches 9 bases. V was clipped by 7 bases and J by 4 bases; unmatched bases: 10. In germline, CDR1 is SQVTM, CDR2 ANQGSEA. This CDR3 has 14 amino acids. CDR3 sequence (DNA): TGCAGCGCCCGCGGACAGGGGCCCGCAGAGACCCAGTACTTC. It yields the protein CSARGQGPAETQYF.

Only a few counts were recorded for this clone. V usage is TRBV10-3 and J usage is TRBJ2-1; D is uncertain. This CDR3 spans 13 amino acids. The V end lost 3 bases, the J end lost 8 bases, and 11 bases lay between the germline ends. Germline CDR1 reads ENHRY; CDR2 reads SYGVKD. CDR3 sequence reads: CAISEGVTDEQFF. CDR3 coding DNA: TGTGCCATCAGTGAAGGTGTGACCGATGAGCAGTTCTTC.

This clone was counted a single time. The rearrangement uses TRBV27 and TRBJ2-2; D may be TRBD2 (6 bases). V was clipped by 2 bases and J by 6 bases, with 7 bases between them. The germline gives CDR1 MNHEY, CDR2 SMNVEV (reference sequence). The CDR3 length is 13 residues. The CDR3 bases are TGTGCCAGCAGTTTACGGGGGTCCGGGGAGCTGTTTTTT. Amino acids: CASSLRGSGELFF.

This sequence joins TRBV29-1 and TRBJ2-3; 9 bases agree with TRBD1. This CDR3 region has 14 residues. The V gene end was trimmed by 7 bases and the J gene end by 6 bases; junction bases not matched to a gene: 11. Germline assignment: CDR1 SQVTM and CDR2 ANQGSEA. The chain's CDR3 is CSAAGQGLGDTQYF. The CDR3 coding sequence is TGCAGCGCCGCGGGACAGGGCCTTGGGGATACGCAGTATTTT.

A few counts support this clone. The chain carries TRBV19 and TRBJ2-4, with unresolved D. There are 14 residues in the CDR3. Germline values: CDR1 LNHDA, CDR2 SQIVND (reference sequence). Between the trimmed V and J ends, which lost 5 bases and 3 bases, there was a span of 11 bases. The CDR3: CASSARVDKNIQYF. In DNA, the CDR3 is TGTGCCAGTAGTGCAAGGGTTGACAAAAACATTCAGTACTTC.

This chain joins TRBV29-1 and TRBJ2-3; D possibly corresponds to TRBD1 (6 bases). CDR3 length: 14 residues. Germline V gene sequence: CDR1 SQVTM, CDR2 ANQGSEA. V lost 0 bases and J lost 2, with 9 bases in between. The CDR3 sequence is CSVEEGHDTDTQYF. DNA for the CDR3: TGCAGCGTTGAAGAGGGACATGACACAGATACGCAGTATTTT.

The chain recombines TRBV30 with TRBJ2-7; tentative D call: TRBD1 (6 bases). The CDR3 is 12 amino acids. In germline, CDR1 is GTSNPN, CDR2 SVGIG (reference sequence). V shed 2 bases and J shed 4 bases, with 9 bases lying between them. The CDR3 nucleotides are TGTGCCTGGAGTAAAAGGGGGTACGAGCAGTACTTC. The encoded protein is CAWSKRGYEQYF.

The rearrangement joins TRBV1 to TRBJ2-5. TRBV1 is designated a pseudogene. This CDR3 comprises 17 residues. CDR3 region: CTSSQEGPTDLGETQYF. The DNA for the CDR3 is TGCACCAGCAGCCAAGAAGGACCTACAGACCTCGGAGAGACCCAGTACTTC.

The CDR3 reads CASSIRDRELQPQHF. The CDR3, as DNA: TGTGCCAGCTCGATCCGGGACAGGGAGTTGCAGCCCCAGCATTTT. V usage is TRBV18 and J usage is TRBJ1-5; 9 bases map to TRBD1. V was clipped by 6 bases and J by 7 bases; unmatched bases: 10. Germline CDR1 KGHSH, CDR2 LQKENI. There are 15 residues in the CDR3.

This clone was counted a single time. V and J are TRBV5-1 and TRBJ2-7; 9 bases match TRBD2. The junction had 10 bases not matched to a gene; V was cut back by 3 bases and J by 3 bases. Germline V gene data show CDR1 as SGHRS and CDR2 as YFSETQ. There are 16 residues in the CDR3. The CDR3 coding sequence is TGCGCCAGCAGCTGCGGCGGGAGGGAATGTTACTACGAGCAGTACTTC. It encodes CASSCGGRECYYEQYF.

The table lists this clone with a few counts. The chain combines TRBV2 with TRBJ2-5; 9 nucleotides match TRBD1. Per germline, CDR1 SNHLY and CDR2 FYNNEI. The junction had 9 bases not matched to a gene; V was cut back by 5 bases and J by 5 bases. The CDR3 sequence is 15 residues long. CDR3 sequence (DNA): TGTGCCAGCAGTTCTGACAGGGGGGGCCCGGAGACCCAGTACTTC. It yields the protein CASSSDRGGPETQYF.

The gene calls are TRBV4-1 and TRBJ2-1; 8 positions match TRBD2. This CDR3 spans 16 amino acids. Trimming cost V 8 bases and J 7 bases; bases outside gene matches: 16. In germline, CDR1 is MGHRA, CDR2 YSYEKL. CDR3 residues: CASQNLVAGGVNEQFF. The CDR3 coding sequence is TGCGCCAGCCAAAATTTAGTGGCGGGAGGTGTAAATGAGCAGTTCTTC.

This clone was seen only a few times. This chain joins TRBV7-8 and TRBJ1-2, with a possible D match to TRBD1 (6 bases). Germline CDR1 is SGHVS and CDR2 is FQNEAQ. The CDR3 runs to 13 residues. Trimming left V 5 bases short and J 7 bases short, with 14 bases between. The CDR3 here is CASSQRGIGGYTF. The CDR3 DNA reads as TGTGCCAGCAGCCAGAGGGGGATCGGTGGCTACACCTTC.

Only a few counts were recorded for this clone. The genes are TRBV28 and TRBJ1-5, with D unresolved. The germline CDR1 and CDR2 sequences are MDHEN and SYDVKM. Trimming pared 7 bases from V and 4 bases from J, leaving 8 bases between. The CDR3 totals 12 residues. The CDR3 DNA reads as TGTGCCAGCAACCAACAGAATCAGCCCCAGCATTTT. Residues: CASNQQNQPQHF.

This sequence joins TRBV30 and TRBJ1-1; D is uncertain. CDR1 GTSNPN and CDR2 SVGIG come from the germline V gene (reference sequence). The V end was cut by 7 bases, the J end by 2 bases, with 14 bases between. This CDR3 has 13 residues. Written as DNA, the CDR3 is TGTGCCTACATCCCGGGTTTTAACACTGAAGCTTTCTTT. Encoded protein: CAYIPGFNTEAFF.

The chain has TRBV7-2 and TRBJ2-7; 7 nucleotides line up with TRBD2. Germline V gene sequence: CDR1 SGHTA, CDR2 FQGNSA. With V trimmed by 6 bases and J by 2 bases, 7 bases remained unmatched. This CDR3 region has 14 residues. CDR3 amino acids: CASRRKGTTYEQYF. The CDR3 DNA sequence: TGTGCCAGCAGGAGAAAGGGGACTACCTACGAGCAGTACTTC.

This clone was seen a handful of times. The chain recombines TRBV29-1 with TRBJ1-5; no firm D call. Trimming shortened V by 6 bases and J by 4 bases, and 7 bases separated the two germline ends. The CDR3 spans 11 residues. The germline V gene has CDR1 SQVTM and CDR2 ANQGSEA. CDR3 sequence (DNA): TGCAGCGTGGGAGAGAATCAGCCCCAGCATTTT. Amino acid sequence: CSVGENQPQHF.

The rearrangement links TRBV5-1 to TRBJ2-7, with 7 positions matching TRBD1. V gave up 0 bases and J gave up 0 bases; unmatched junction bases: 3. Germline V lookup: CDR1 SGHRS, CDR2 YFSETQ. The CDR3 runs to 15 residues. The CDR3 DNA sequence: TGCGCCAGCAGCTTGGACAGGGGCACCTCCTACGAGCAGTACTTC. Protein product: CASSLDRGTSYEQYF.

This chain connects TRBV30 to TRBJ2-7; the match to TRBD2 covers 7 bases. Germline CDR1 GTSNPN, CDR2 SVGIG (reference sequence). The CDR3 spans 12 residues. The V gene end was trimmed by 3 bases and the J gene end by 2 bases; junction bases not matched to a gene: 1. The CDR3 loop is CAWRGLTYEQYF. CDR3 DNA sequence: TGTGCCTGGAGGGGACTAACCTACGAGCAGTACTTC.

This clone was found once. For the CDR3, the DNA is TGTGCCAGTAGTCCGGGGAATGGGGCCAACGTCCTGACTTTC. Amino acids: CASSPGNGANVLTF. The V gene is TRBV19, the J gene TRBJ2-6; D is perhaps TRBD2 (5 bases). Germline values: CDR1 LNHDA, CDR2 SQIVND (reference sequence). The CDR3 contains 14 residues. Trimming took off 5 bases at V and 3 bases at J, with 8 bases between the two ends. The full variable domain, its missing parts supplied by reference TRBV19 and TRBJ2-6, is DGGITQSPKYLFRKEGQNVTLSCEQNLNHDAMYWYRQDPGQGLRLIYYSQIVNDFQKGDIAEGYSVSREKKESFPLTVTSAQKNPTAFYLCASSPGNGANVLTFGAGSRLTVL.

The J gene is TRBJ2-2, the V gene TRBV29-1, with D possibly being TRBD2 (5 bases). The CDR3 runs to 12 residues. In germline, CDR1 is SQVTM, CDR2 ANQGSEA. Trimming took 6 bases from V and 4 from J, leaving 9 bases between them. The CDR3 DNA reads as TGCAGCGTCGGACTTGTCACCGGGGAGCTGTTTTTT. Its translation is CSVGLVTGELFF.

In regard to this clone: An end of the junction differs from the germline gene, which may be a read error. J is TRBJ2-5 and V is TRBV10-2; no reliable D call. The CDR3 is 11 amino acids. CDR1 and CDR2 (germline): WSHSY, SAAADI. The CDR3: CASSESEIQYF. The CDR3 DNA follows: TGCGCCAGCAGTGAGTCGGAGATCCAGTACTTC.

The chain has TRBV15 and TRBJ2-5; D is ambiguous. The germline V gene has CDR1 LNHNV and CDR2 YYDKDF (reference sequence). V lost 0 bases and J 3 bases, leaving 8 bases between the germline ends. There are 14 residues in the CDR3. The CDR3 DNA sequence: TGTGCCACCAGCAGAGATCTTGGGGAAGAGACCCAGTACTTC. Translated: CATSRDLGEETQYF.

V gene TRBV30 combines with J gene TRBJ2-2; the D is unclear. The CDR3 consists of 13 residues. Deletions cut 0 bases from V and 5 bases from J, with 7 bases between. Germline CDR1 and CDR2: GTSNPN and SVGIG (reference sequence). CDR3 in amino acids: CAWSVIWTGELFF. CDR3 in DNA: TGTGCCTGGAGTGTAATCTGGACCGGGGAGCTGTTTTTT.

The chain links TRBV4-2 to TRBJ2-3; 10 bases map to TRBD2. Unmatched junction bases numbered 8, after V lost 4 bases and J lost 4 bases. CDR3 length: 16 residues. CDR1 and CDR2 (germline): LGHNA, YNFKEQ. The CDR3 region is CASSPLLAGPSDTQYF. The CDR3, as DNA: TGTGCCAGCAGCCCCTTACTAGCGGGACCATCAGATACGCAGTATTTT.

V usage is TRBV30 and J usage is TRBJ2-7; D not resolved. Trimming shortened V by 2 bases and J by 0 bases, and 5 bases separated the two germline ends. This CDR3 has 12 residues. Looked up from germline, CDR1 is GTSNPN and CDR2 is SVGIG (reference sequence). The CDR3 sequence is CAWSKSSYEQYF. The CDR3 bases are TGTGCCTGGAGTAAGAGCTCCTACGAGCAGTACTTC.

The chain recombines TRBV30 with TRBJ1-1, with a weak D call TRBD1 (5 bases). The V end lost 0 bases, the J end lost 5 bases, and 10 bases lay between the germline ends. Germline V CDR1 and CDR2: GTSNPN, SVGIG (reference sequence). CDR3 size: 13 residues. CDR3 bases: TGTGCCTGGAGTGTACAGTGGGGGACTGAAGCTTTCTTT. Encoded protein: CAWSVQWGTEAFF. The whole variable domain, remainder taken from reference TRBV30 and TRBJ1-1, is SQTIHQWPATLVQPVGSPLSLECTVEGTSNPNLYWYRQAAGRGLQLLFYSVGIGQISSEVPQNLSASRPQDRQFILSSKKLLLSDSGFYLCAWSVQWGTEAFFGQGTRLTVV.

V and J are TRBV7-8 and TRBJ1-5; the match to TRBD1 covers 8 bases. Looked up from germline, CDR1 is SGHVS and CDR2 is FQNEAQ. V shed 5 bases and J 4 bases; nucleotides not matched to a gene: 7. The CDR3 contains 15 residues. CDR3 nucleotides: TGTGCCAGCAGCCTAGGGACAGGTAATAATCAGCCCCAGCATTTT. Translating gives CASSLGTGNNQPQHF.

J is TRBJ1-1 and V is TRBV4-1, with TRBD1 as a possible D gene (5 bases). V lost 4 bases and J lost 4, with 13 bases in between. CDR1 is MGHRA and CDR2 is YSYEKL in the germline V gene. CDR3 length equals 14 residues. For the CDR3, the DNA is TGCGCCAGCAGCCGGCGGACGGGGGTCACTGAAGCTTTCTTT. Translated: CASSRRTGVTEAFF.

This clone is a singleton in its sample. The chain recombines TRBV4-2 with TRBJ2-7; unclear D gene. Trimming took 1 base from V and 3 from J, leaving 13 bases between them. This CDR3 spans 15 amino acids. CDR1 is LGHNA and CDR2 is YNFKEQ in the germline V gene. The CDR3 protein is CASSQVAGERYEQYF. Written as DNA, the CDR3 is TGTGCCAGCAGCCAAGTTGCCGGAGAACGCTACGAGCAGTACTTC.